Below, 5 T cell receptor beta chains from the same sample are listed, as sequenced in a study of blood T cell repertoires in COVID-19. The repertoire was sequenced with immunoSEQ multiplex PCR; TCRdb's copy has only in-frame clones and lacks some. Of some 130,000 clones detected, approximately 85% appear once; the ten largest clones hold about 4.3%. Sample: peripheral blood. The origin of the receptors is a human donor in a cohort sampled during active COVID-19.

This chain joins TRBV7-2 and TRBJ2-5; possibly TRBD1 for D (6 bases). The CDR3 contains 13 residues. Germline V CDR1 and CDR2: SGHTA, FQGNSA. The V end was cut by 4 bases, the J end by 1 base, with 7 bases between. Here the CDR3 reads CASSSDSQETQYF. The DNA for the CDR3 is TGTGCCAGCAGCTCGGACAGCCAAGAGACCCAGTACTTC.

J is TRBJ2-3 and V is TRBV7-2; D remains ambiguous. The CDR3 runs to 15 residues. Germline V gives CDR1 SGHTA, CDR2 FQGNSA. The V and J ends lost 3 bases and 0 bases respectively, with 10 bases between them. In DNA, the CDR3 is TGTGCCAGCAGCTTTGATGGTAGAAGCACAGATACGCAGTATTTT. This sequence encodes CASSFDGRSTDTQYF.

The rearrangement joins TRBV10-3 to TRBJ2-7; the match to TRBD2 covers 16 bases. This CDR3 is 13 amino acids long. Trimming took 8 bases from V and 7 from J; bases not matched to a gene: 2. Germline V gives CDR1 ENHRY, CDR2 SYGVKD. DNA for the CDR3: TGTGCCATCGGGACTAGCGGGGGGGGTGAGCAGTACTTC. It translates to CAIGTSGGGEQYF.

This clone was counted a few times. This chain links TRBV14 with TRBJ1-2, with TRBD1 as a possible D gene (6 bases). The V end was cut by 5 bases, the J end by 4 bases, with 11 bases between. This CDR3 has 13 amino acids. Germline V gene lookup returns CDR1 SGHDN and CDR2 FVKESK. CDR3 in amino acids: CASSYGQSYGYTF. The CDR3 DNA follows: TGTGCCAGCAGCTATGGACAGTCCTATGGCTACACCTTC.

This clone was counted between two and nine times. This chain's CDR3 is CAWKGHTDTQYF. CDR3 sequence (DNA): TGTGCCTGGAAGGGACACACAGATACGCAGTATTTT. This sequence joins TRBV30 and TRBJ2-3; TRBD1 is a possible D gene (6 bases). The germline V gene encodes CDR1 GTSNPN and CDR2 SVGIG (reference sequence). The CDR3 spans 12 residues. V gave up 4 bases and J gave up 2 bases, with 7 bases separating them.